The sample holds a few counts of the clone carrying this T cell receptor (beta chain). The sample belongs to a study of response to subunit inactivated influenza vaccine. TCRdb re-derived calls from the RT-PCR reads in MiXCR, one entry per CDR3 protein. The sample has 610,000 or so distinct CDR3 sequences; 13% to 15% are singletons. The CDR3 length is 15 residues. V dropped 1 base and J dropped 5; count of bases not matched to a gene: 6. CDR1 and CDR2 (germline): DFQATT, SNEGSKA (reference sequence). The sample in question was PBMCs from blood, obtained less than 13 days after vaccination. The clonotype originates from a man in his forties or fifties who received an inactivated influenza vaccine. The chain has TRBV20-1 and TRBJ2-5; 11 positions match TRBD1. The CDR3 region is CSARGTGGVLETQYF. CDR3 sequence (DNA): TGCAGTGCTAGAGGGACAGGGGGCGTATTGGAGACCCAGTACTTC.